This T cell receptor (beta chain) was identified in a study of T cell clones after liver transplantation. Study-wide points: Donor-reactive sequences fell more than third party-reactive ones, suggesting partial deletion. Rather than being deleted, graft donor-reactive T cells may have moved into the graft. Conclusions were preliminary, with small, heterogeneous patient groups.

Comment on this clone: The antigen is not known.

Libraries were prepared by immunoSEQ multiplex PCR; TCRdb keeps only in-frame clonotypes and omits some of them. The table lists around 110,000 clones, about nine tenths of them singletons. The length of the CDR3 is 13 residues. CDR1 is SGHTA, CDR2 FQGNSA, per germline. Trimming took 8 bases from V and 5 from J, leaving 15 bases between them. The sequenced sample was CD4+ T cells from blood, obtained 12 months after liver transplant. The rearrangement uses TRBV7-2 and TRBJ1-1; D is unresolved. The clonotype comes from a human patient who received a liver transplant. Some T cells may arise from the graft donor. CDR3 DNA sequence: TGTGCCAGCCTCATCTGGTCCACAACTGAAGCTTTCTTT. Protein product: CASLIWSTTEAFF.